This T cell receptor beta chain was captured by sequencing in a study of cytomegalovirus exposure and HLA in healthy donors. Study-wide findings and caveats: A reported reduction in N-insertions relative to the approximately 640-donor mean was seen in an Asian-associated ancestry cluster in a later analysis.

Amplification used 60 Vbeta primers and 13 Jbeta primers. The table came from immunoSEQ multiplex PCR; TCRdb's copy has only in-frame clones and leaves some out. There are approximately 280,000 clones in the sample; about 90% occur only once, and approximately 2.2% lies in the top ten. Germline V gene lookup returns CDR1 KGHSH and CDR2 LQKENI. CDR3 length: 16 amino acids. With V trimmed by 5 bases and J by 0 bases, 6 bases remained unmatched. As to this clone: As yet, its antigen is unknown.

The rearrangement joins TRBV18 to TRBJ1-3, with 8 bases identical to TRBD1. Sample: PBMCs. The receptor comes from a woman younger than 35 in good health and CMV-seronegative. The CDR3 sequence: CASSVGQVDSGNTIYF. CDR3 bases: TGTGCCAGCTCAGTGGGACAGGTAGACTCTGGAAACACCATATATTTT.